This T cell receptor beta chain was obtained from a study of shared clonotypes between healthy human individuals. The assay was immunoSEQ multiplex PCR, and TCRdb's table has in-frame clones only and misses some. The top ten clones hold approximately 1.5% of a sample with about 1 million clones, roughly 80% of them seen once. Between the trimmed V and J ends, which lost 4 bases and 4 bases, there was a span of 17 bases. The CDR3 has 15 amino acids. CDR1 is MDHEN and CDR2 is SYDVKM in the germline V gene. Source material: memory CD4+ T cells sorted from blood. Subset defined: CD45RA-negative fraction. This TCR was recovered from a man aged 18-30 years in good health. The chain has TRBV28 and TRBJ2-7, with D perhaps given as TRBD1 or TRBD2 (7 bases each). In DNA, the CDR3 is TGTGCCAGCAGTTCATCAGGGGGGGTGAGGTACGAGCAGTACTTC. As protein: CASSSSGGVRYEQYF. The full variable domain, with the rest looked up from reference TRBV28 and TRBJ2-7, is DVKVTQSSRYLVKRTGEKVFLECVQDMDHENMFWYRQDPGLGLRLIYFSYDVKMKEKGDIPEGYSVSREKKERFSLILESASTNQTSMYLCASSSSGGVRYEQYFGPGTRLTVT.